By share, the clone carrying this TCR beta chain ranks as medium-sized. The antigen is not known. This specimen belongs to a study of identical twins. The CDR3 has 12 residues. Trimming took off 8 bases at V and 1 base at J, with 6 bases between the two ends. CDR1 and CDR2 from the germline V gene are DFQATT and SNEGSKA (reference sequence). MiXCR, run by TCRdb on the 5' RACE reads, gives a single entry per CDR3 protein. The table has around 340,000 distinct CDR3 sequences, about 12% seen once. General study findings and limits: Beta clonotypes that were abundant in cord blood contained fewer insertions, a pattern absent from memory repertoires. Those out-of-frame alpha sequences shared by twins showed an excess of low generation probability. Cross-sectional statistical analysis, not tracking of the same donors, underpinned the conclusions.

This sample was shared with a second study, whose subject was yellow fever vaccine responses in identical twins.

This chain joins TRBV20-1 and TRBJ1-6; D remains ambiguous. The TCR was taken from a woman aged 18-29 years in good health. The sequenced sample consisted of CD8+ T cells sorted from blood. The chain's CDR3 is CSSGSYNSPLHF. CDR3 nucleotide sequence: TGCAGTAGCGGGTCCTATAATTCACCCCTCCACTTT.